The source of this TCR beta chain is a study of blood T cell repertoires in COVID-19. Overall study context: The cDNA or gDNA used as material had been derived from T cells, B-cell-depleted T cells, or PBMCs.

Per the original methods: By means of reference gene primer amplification, nucleated cell counts were estimated. Profiling relied on immunoSEQ multiplex PCR, and the TCRdb table lists in-frame clones only, not all of them. From that table come the V and J calls and clone size; the DNA was used to work out D and trimming. There are about 48,000 clones in the sample; 86% occur only once, and approximately 3.1% lies in the top ten. The ends were cut back, 6 bases at V and 4 bases at J, with 13 bases in the middle. The CDR3 spans 13 residues. Cohorts were determined from participant-reported clinical history. Donors in Cohort 3 who had recovered were those with two negative PCRs, healthcare professional clearance, or resolution of their symptoms.

The rearrangement uses TRBV5-3 and TRBJ1-1; the D gene is possibly TRBD1 (5 bases). TRBV5-3 is marked as an open reading frame, function uncertain. This TCR was sampled from a woman aged 50 to 60 who had recovered from COVID-19. Sample: PBMCs or T cells enriched from blood (not recorded which). CDR3 sequence: CARTSGGGTEAFF. The CDR3, as DNA: TGTGCCAGAACCTCGGGGGGGGGCACTGAAGCTTTCTTT.